The T cell receptor (beta chain) under discussion was sequenced for a study of PD-1 blockade in mismatch repair-deficient tumors. The overall study: Patients had approximately 12 mismatch repair-deficient cancer types and were previously treated and progressing. Overall study findings and caveats: Tumor-resident clones, often undetectable pretreatment in blood, expanded then contracted after pembrolizumab.

Sequenced by immunoSEQ multiplex PCR; TCRdb stores in-frame clones only, minus some. The sample holds more than 95,000 clones, approximately 86% seen once. The CDR3 spans 15 residues. V was pared by 5 bases and J by 1 base, with 15 bases between. Germline loops: CDR1 ENHRY, CDR2 SYGVKD. TCRs were sequenced from three patients responding to pembrolizumab. Note on this clone: What it recognizes is unknown.

The sample in question was peripheral blood, obtained 44 weeks after starting pembrolizumab. This clonotype originated in an adult with mismatch repair-deficient cancer. The chain uses TRBV10-3 and TRBJ2-7; tentative D call: TRBD1 (5 bases). The CDR3 bases are TGTGCCATCAGTTACACAGGTCCCCGGTCCTACGAGCAGTACTTC. It specifies CAISYTGPRSYEQYF.